One and the same sample provided the 24 T cell receptor beta chains below, sequenced in a study of shared clonotypes between healthy human individuals. Using immunoSEQ multiplex PCR, the repertoire was profiled, and TCRdb retains in-frame clones only, with some absent. The table lists 450,000 to 700,000 clones, 95% of them singletons. Only CD45RO-negative cells positively selected for CCR7 counted as naive CD8 cells, so terminally differentiated effector memory CD45RA+ cells were excluded. Sequenced sample: naive CD8+ T cells sorted from blood. The receptors originated from a woman aged 25 to 39 in good health.

J is TRBJ2-3 and V is TRBV7-9; D possibly corresponds to TRBD1 (5 bases). The CDR3 covers 15 residues. CDR1 is SEHNR, CDR2 FQNEAQ, per germline (reference sequence). Trimming removed 5 bases at V and 0 bases at J, with 12 bases between. The CDR3 is CASSLTGSSTDTQYF. The CDR3 region has the DNA TGTGCCAGCAGCCTCACAGGATCTAGCACAGATACGCAGTATTTT.

This chain connects TRBV7-9 to TRBJ2-7; D is perhaps TRBD1 (6 bases). Per the germline V gene, CDR1 is SEHNR and CDR2 is FQNEAQ (reference sequence). V gave up 0 bases and J gave up 2 bases, with 11 bases separating them. The CDR3 is 15 amino acids. The chain's CDR3 is CASSLAQGLAYEQYF. CDR3 DNA sequence: TGTGCCAGCAGCTTAGCCCAGGGGCTGGCCTACGAGCAGTACTTC.

J is TRBJ1-2 and V is TRBV7-3; tentative D call: TRBD1 (6 bases). Germline CDR1 and CDR2: SGHTA and FQGTGA. V lost 3 bases, J lost 2 bases, and 22 bases lay in between. The CDR3 loop spans 18 amino acids. The CDR3 DNA reads as TGTGCCAGCAGCTTCCTCGCCTTCAACCGGGACAACAACTATGGCTACACCTTC. It yields the protein CASSFLAFNRDNNYGYTF.

Regarding this clone: At the DNA level, this CDR3 is encoded by other sequences in the same sample as well. This chain links TRBV28 with TRBJ1-2, with no clear D. Trimming removed 4 bases from V and 8 bases from J, with 8 bases in between. CDR1 and CDR2 from the germline V gene are MDHEN and SYDVKM. The CDR3 has 11 amino acids. CDR3 amino acids: CASSSLGGYTF. The CDR3 nucleotides read TGTGCCAGCAGTTCCCTGGGGGGCTACACCTTC.

The chain joins TRBV14 to TRBJ2-3; no definite D call. Deletions cut 1 base from V and 0 bases from J, with 11 bases between. Germline CDR1 and CDR2: SGHDN and FVKESK. The CDR3 extends over 16 amino acids. CDR3 residues: CASSQVKARSTDTQYF. The CDR3 DNA follows: TGTGCCAGCAGCCAAGTCAAAGCGCGTAGCACAGATACGCAGTATTTT.

V usage is TRBV9 and J usage is TRBJ2-2; maybe TRBD1 (5 bases). CDR1 is SGDLS and CDR2 is YYNGEE in the germline V gene. There are 13 residues in the CDR3. Trimming left V 0 bases short and J 6 bases short, with 6 bases between. This CDR3 reads CASSVDRPGELFF. The CDR3 DNA sequence: TGTGCCAGCAGCGTAGACAGGCCCGGGGAGCTGTTTTTT.

The chain employs TRBV4-2 and TRBJ2-7; D is unclear. The CDR3 extends over 14 amino acids. From germline, CDR1 is LGHNA and CDR2 YNFKEQ. Trimming took 0 bases from V and 4 from J, leaving 10 bases between them. The CDR3 reads CASSQDGVGYEQYF. CDR3 in DNA: TGTGCCAGCAGCCAAGATGGAGTGGGTTACGAGCAGTACTTC.

The chain couples TRBV2 to TRBJ2-7; 11 positions match TRBD2. V gave up 6 bases and J gave up 2 bases; unmatched junction bases: 6. This CDR3 region has 15 residues. Germline CDR1 is SNHLY and CDR2 is FYNNEI. The CDR3 DNA follows: TGTGCCAGCAGACCTACTAGCGGGAGCGCCTACGAGCAGTACTTC. As protein: CASRPTSGSAYEQYF.

The V gene is TRBV7-9, the J gene TRBJ1-1; 8 positions agree with TRBD1. Looked up from germline, CDR1 is SEHNR and CDR2 is FQNEAQ (reference sequence). V was clipped by 5 bases and J by 11 bases; unmatched bases: 7. This CDR3 comprises 12 residues. This CDR3 is CASSLQGADAFF. The CDR3 nucleotides are TGTGCCAGCAGCCTTCAGGGGGCGGATGCTTTCTTT.

CDR3 nucleotides: TGTGCCAGCAGCTTGGGGACTAGCGGGGGTTACAATGAGCAGTTCTTC. Its protein product is CASSLGTSGGYNEQFF. The chain uses TRBV5-6 and TRBJ2-1, with 13 bases matching TRBD2. Per germline, CDR1 SGHDT and CDR2 YYEEEE. The CDR3 has 16 amino acids. Losses at the gene ends were 0 bases for V and 4 bases for J; bases not matched to a gene: 1.

The chain employs TRBV11-2 and TRBJ2-5, with TRBD1 identical over 7 bases. The DNA matches TRBJ2-7 better at its end, which makes the J call doubtful. Per the germline V gene, CDR1 is SGHAT and CDR2 is FQNNGV. This CDR3 has 13 amino acids. The CDR3 loop reads CASSLQGAYEQYF. The DNA for the CDR3 is TGTGCCAGCAGCTTGCAGGGGGCCTACGAGCAGTACTTC.

CDR3 amino acids: CASNNRAQETQYF. For the CDR3, the DNA is TGTGCCAGCAACAATCGAGCACAAGAGACCCAGTACTTC. The chain combines TRBV7-2 with TRBJ2-5; D gene uncertain. Between the trimmed V and J ends, which lost 7 bases and 2 bases, there was a span of 11 bases. The CDR3 consists of 13 residues. From germline, CDR1 is SGHTA and CDR2 FQGNSA.

This chain connects TRBV6-5 to TRBJ2-1; D is unclear. Germline CDR1 and CDR2: MNHEY and SVGAGI. CDR3 length equals 12 residues. V shed 6 bases and J shed 7 bases, with 10 bases lying between them. This CDR3 reads CASSFNGNEQFF. CDR3 sequence (DNA): TGTGCCAGCAGCTTTAATGGTAATGAGCAGTTCTTC.

The gene calls are TRBV6-1 and TRBJ2-7; 9 nucleotides match TRBD2. Germline CDR1 MNHNS, CDR2 SASEGT. J was trimmed by 6 bases and V by 2 bases; bases with no gene match: 11. The CDR3 length is 16 residues. CDR3 bases: TGTGCCAGCAGTGAACCTGGCGGGAGGGCCCTGGCCGAGCAGTACTTC. This sequence encodes CASSEPGGRALAEQYF.

The chain carries TRBV27 and TRBJ2-7, with 7 bases fitting TRBD1. Unmatched junction bases numbered 8, after V lost 4 bases and J lost 5 bases. Per the germline V gene, CDR1 is MNHEY and CDR2 is SMNVEV (reference sequence). The CDR3 extends over 14 amino acids. The CDR3 is CASSYRQGTHEQYF. In nucleotides, the CDR3 is TGTGCCAGCAGTTACCGACAGGGAACCCACGAGCAGTACTTC.

In its sample, this clone was seen once. The rearrangement links TRBV4-2 to TRBJ2-5, with D unresolved. Near its end, the DNA agrees better with TRBJ2-7, so the J call may be wrong. This CDR3 is built from 15 residues. Germline V gene data show CDR1 as LGHNA and CDR2 as YNFKEQ. The CDR3 sequence: CASSQDRANYYEQYF. The CDR3 region has the DNA TGTGCCAGCAGCCAAGACCGGGCGAATTACTACGAGCAGTACTTC.

The V call is TRBV10-1, the J call TRBJ1-5, with no clear D. Trimming took off 7 bases at V and 0 bases at J, with 7 bases between the two ends. Germline loops: CDR1 WNHNN, CDR2 SYGVQD (reference sequence). The CDR3 has 13 amino acids. As DNA, the CDR3 is TGCGCCAGCATAGGAGATAGCAATCAGCCCCAGCATTTT. Translation gives CASIGDSNQPQHF.

The chain couples TRBV9 to TRBJ2-7; D is ambiguous. The V end lost 0 bases, the J end lost 0 bases, and 1 base lay between the germline ends. The CDR3 loop spans 12 amino acids. CDR1 is SGDLS, CDR2 YYNGEE, per germline. The CDR3 sequence is CASSVDSYEQYF. The DNA of the CDR3 is TGTGCCAGCAGCGTAGACTCCTACGAGCAGTACTTC.

The rearrangement joins TRBV21-1 to TRBJ1-5; TRBD1 was called by the table and not checked on the DNA. TRBV21-1 is shown as a pseudogene. CDR3 size: 15 residues. The CDR3 sequence: CASSKAGGGNQPQHF. The CDR3, as DNA: TGTGCCAGCAGCAAAGCAGGGGGAGGCAATCAGCCCCAGCATTTT.

This chain joins TRBV5-5 and TRBJ2-1; D uncertain. Trimming pared 0 bases from V and 0 bases from J, leaving 19 bases between. There are 19 residues in the CDR3. Germline CDR1 and CDR2: SGHKS and YYEKEE (reference sequence). The CDR3, as DNA: TGTGCCAGCAGCTTGGATCTGGGAAGACCCGTGAGCTCCTACAATGAGCAGTTCTTC. Amino acid sequence: CASSLDLGRPVSSYNEQFF.

This clone was picked up one time. The rearrangement joins TRBV19 to TRBJ1-5; D remains unclear. V gave up 1 base and J gave up 5 bases, with 6 bases separating them. The germline V gene has CDR1 LNHDA and CDR2 SQIVND (reference sequence). This CDR3 has 13 amino acids. DNA for the CDR3: TGTGCCAGTAGTATAGGCCTTGATCAGCCCCAGCATTTT. It yields the protein CASSIGLDQPQHF.

The rearrangement uses TRBV27 and TRBJ2-1; tentative D call: TRBD2 (5 bases). Trimming stripped 6 bases from V and 1 base from J, with 19 bases between. CDR1 and CDR2 from the germline V gene are MNHEY and SMNVEV (reference sequence). CDR3 length: 17 residues. The CDR3: CASSPDYLLSSYNEQFF. DNA for the CDR3: TGTGCCAGCAGCCCCGACTATCTCTTGAGTTCCTACAATGAGCAGTTCTTC.

The V gene is TRBV5-8, the J gene TRBJ2-2; TRBD2 agrees at 14 bases. Germline V gives CDR1 SGHTS, CDR2 YDEGEE. V lost 6 bases, J lost 5 bases, and 9 bases stayed unmatched. The CDR3 runs to 17 residues. The chain's CDR3 is CASNRGLAGDRTGELFF. For the CDR3, the DNA is TGTGCCAGCAACCGGGGACTAGCGGGAGATAGGACCGGGGAGCTGTTTTTT.

The CDR3 region is CSVPDHSGDTQYF. CDR3 sequence (DNA): TGCAGCGTCCCAGATCACAGCGGAGATACGCAGTATTTT. This chain links TRBV29-1 with TRBJ2-3; maybe TRBD2 (5 bases). Germline assignment: CDR1 SQVTM and CDR2 ANQGSEA. Trimming removed 6 bases from V and 5 bases from J, with 15 bases in between. This CDR3 contains 13 residues.